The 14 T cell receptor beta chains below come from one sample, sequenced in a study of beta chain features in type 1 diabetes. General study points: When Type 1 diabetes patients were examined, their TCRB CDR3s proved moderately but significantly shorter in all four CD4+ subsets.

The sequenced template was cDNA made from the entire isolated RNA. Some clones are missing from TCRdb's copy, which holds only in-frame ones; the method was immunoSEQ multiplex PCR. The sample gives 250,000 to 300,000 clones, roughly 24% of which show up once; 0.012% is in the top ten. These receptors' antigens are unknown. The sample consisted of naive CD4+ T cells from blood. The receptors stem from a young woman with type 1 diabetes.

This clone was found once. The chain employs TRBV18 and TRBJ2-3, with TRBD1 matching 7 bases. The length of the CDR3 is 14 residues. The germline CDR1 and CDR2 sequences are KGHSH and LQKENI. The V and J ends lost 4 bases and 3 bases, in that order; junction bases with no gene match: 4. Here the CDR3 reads CASSQWDRTDTQYF. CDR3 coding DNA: TGTGCCAGCTCACAATGGGACAGAACAGATACGCAGTATTTT. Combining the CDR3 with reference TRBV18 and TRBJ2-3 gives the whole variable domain NAGVMQNPRHLVRRRGQEARLRCSPMKGHSHVYWYRQLPEEGLKFMVYLQKENIIDESGMPKERFSAEFPKEGPSILRIQQVVRGDSAAYFCASSQWDRTDTQYFGPGTRLTVL.

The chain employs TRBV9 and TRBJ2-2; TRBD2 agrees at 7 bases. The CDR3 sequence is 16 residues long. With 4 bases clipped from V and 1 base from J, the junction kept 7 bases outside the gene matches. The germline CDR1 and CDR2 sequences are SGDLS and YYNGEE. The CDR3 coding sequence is TGTGCCAGCAGCATGACGGGAGGCCGGAACACCGGGGAGCTGTTTTTT. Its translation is CASSMTGGRNTGELFF.

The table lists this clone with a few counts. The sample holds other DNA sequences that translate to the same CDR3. For the CDR3, the DNA is TGTGCCAGCAGGTCGGGCAATGAGCAGTTCTTC. It translates to CASRSGNEQFF. This chain uses TRBV6-5 with TRBJ2-1; D gene uncertain. Germline lookup yields CDR1 MNHEY and CDR2 SVGAGI. V shed 6 bases and J shed 6 bases, with 6 bases lying between them. The CDR3 is 11 residues long.

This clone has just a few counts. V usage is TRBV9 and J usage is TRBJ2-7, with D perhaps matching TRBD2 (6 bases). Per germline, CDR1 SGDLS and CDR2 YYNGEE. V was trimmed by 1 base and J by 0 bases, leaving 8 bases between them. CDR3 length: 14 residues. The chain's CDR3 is CASSVMGGSYEQYF. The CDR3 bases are TGTGCCAGCAGCGTAATGGGGGGCTCCTACGAGCAGTACTTC.

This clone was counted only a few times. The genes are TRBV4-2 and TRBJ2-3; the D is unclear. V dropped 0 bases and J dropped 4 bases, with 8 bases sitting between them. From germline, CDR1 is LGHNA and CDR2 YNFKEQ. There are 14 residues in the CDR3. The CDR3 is CASSQDPVPDTQYF. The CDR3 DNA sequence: TGTGCCAGCAGCCAAGATCCAGTCCCAGATACGCAGTATTTT.

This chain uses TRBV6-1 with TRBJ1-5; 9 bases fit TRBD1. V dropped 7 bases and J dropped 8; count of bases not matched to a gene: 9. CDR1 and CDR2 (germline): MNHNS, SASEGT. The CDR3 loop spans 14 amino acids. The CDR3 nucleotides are TGTGCCAGCATAGCGGGACAGGGTGTGGAGCCCCAGCATTTT. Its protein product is CASIAGQGVEPQHF.

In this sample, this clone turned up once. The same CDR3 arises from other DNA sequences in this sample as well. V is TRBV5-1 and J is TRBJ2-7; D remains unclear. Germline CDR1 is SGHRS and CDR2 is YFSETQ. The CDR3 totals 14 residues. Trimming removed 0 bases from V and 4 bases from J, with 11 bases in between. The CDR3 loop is CASSLGQVTYEQYF. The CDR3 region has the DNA TGCGCCAGCAGCTTGGGACAAGTCACTTACGAGCAGTACTTC.

The CDR3: CASSLGQNQAGTQYF. The CDR3 coding sequence is TGCGCCAGCAGCTTGGGGCAAAACCAAGCAGGGACCCAGTACTTC. The chain uses TRBV5-1 and TRBJ2-5; unclear D gene. The germline V gene has CDR1 SGHRS and CDR2 YFSETQ. V was trimmed by 0 bases and J by 7 bases, leaving 16 bases between them. This CDR3 contains 15 residues.

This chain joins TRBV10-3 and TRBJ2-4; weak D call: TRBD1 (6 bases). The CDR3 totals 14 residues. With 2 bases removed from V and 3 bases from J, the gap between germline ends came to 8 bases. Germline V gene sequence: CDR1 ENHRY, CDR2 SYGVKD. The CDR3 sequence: CAISEVRGKNIQYF. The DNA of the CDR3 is TGTGCCATCAGTGAGGTCAGGGGCAAAAACATTCAGTACTTC.

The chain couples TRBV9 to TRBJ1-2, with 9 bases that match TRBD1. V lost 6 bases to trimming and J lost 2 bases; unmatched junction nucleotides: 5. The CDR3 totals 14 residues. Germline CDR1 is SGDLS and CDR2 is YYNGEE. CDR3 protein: CASNPGQGNYGYTF. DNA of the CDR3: TGTGCCAGCAACCCGGGACAGGGCAACTATGGCTACACCTTC. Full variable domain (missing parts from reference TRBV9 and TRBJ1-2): DSGVTQTPKHLITATGQRVTLRCSPRSGDLSVYWYQQSLDQGLQFLIQYYNGEERAKGNILERFSAQQFPDLHSELNLSSLELGDSALYFCASNPGQGNYGYTFGSGTRLTVV.

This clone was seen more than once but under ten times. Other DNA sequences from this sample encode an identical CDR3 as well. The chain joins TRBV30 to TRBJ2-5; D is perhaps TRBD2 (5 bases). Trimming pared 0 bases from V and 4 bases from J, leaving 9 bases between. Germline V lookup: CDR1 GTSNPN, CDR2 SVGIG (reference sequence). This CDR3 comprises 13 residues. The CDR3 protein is CAWSVRGRETQYF. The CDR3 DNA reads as TGTGCCTGGAGTGTACGAGGGCGAGAGACCCAGTACTTC.

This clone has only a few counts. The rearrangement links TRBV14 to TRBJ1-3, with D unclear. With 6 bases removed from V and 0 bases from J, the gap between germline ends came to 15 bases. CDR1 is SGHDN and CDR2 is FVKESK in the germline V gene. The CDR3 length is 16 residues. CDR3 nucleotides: TGTGCCAGCAGTTCCGGGAGGTCCTCCTCTGGAAACACCATATATTTT. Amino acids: CASSSGRSSSGNTIYF.

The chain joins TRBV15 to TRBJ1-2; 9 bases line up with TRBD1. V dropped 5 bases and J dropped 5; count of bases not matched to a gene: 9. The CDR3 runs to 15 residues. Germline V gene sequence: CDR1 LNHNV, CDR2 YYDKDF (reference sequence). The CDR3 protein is CATSRPGTGRYGYTF. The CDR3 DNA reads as TGTGCCACCAGCCGCCCCGGGACAGGGAGGTATGGCTACACCTTC.

The CDR3 is CASSDGETQYF. CDR3 in DNA: TGTGCCAGCAGTGACGGAGAGACCCAGTACTTC. The genes are TRBV2 and TRBJ2-5; D remains ambiguous. V was clipped by 3 bases and J by 4 bases, with 3 bases between them. CDR3 length: 11 residues. Germline loops: CDR1 SNHLY, CDR2 FYNNEI. The full variable domain, rest sourced from reference TRBV2 and TRBJ2-5, is EPEVTQTPSHQVTQMGQEVILRCVPISNHLYFYWYRQILGQKVEFLVSFYNNEISEKSEIFDDQFSVERPDGSNFTLKIRSTKLEDSAMYFCASSDGETQYFGPGTRLLVL.